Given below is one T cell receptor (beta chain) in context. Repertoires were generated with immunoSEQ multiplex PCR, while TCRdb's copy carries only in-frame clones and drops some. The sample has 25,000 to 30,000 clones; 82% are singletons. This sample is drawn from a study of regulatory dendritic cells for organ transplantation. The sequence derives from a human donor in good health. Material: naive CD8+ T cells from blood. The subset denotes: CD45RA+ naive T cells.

CDR3 sequence (DNA): TGTGCCAGCGGCCGGGACATAGCTAACTATGGCTACACCTTC. It specifies CASGRDIANYGYTF. The rearrangement uses TRBV7-9 and TRBJ1-2, with D maybe TRBD1 (6 bases). The CDR3 sequence is 14 residues long. The ends were cut back, 8 bases at V and 0 bases at J, with 13 bases in the middle. Germline values: CDR1 SEHNR, CDR2 FQNEAQ (reference sequence).